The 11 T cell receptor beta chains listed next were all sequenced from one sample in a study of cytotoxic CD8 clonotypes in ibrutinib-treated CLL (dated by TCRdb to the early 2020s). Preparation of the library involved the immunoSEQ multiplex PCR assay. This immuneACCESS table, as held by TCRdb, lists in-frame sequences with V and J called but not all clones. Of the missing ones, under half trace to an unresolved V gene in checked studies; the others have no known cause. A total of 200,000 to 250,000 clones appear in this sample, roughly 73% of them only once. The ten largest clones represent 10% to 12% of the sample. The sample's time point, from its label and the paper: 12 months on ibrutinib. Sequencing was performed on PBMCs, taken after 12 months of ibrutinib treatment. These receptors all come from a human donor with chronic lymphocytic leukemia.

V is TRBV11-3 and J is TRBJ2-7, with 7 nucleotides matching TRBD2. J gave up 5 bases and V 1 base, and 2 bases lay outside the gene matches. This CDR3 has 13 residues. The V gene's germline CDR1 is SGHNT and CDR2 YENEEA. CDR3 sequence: CASSLGEGNEQYF. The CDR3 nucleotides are TGTGCCAGCAGCTTAGGGGAGGGGAACGAGCAGTACTTC.

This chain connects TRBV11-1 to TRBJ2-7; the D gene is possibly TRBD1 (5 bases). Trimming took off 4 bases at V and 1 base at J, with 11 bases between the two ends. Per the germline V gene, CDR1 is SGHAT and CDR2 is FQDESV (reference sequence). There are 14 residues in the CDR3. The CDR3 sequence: CASSSRQGSYEQYF. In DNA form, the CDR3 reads TGTGCCAGCAGCTCCAGGCAGGGTTCCTACGAGCAGTACTTC.

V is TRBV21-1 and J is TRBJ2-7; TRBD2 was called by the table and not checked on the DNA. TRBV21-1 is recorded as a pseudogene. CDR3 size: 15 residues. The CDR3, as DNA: TGTGCCAGCAGCCCTCGGGGGCGGGGGACCTACGAGCAGTACTTC. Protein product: CASSPRGRGTYEQYF.

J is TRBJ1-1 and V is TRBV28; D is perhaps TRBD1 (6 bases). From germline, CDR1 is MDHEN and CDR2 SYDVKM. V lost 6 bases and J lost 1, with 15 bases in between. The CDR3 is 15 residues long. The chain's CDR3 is CASRTRRQENTEAFF. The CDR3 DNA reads TGTGCCAGCAGGACCCGACGACAGGAGAACACTGAAGCTTTCTTT.

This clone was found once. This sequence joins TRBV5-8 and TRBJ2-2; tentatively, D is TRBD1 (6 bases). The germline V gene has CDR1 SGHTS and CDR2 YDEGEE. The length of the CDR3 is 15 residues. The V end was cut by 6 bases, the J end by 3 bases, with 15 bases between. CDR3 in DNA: TGTGCCAGCAACCTTAGGGGGACCCACACCGGGGAGCTGTTTTTT. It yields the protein CASNLRGTHTGELFF.

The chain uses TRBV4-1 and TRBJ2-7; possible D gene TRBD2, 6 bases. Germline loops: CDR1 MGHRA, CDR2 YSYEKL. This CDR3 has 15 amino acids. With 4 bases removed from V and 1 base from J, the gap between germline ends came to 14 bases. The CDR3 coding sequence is TGCGCCAGCAGCCGAGTGGGACTCCAATCCTACGAGCAGTACTTC. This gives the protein CASSRVGLQSYEQYF.

The CDR3 sequence: CASTLASGGPGETQYF. CDR3 nucleotide sequence: TGCGCCAGCACCCTGGCTAGCGGGGGTCCAGGGGAGACCCAGTACTTC. The V call is TRBV5-1, the J call TRBJ2-5; 10 bases line up with TRBD2. Germline V gene sequence: CDR1 SGHRS, CDR2 YFSETQ. J gave up 5 bases and V 6 bases, and 13 bases lay outside the gene matches. The CDR3 sequence is 16 residues long.

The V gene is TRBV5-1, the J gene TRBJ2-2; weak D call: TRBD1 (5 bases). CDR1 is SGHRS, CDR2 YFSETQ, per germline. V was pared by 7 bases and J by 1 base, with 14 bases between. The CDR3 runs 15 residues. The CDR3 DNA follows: TGCGCCAGCTCGAGACAGCCGGGGAACACCGGGGAGCTGTTTTTT. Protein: CASSRQPGNTGELFF.

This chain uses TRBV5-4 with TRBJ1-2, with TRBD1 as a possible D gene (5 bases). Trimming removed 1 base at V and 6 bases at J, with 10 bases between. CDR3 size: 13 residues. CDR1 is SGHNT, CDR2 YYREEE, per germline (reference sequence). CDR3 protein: CASSLYSGNGYTF. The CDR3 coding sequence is TGTGCCAGCAGCTTGTATTCAGGGAATGGCTACACCTTC.

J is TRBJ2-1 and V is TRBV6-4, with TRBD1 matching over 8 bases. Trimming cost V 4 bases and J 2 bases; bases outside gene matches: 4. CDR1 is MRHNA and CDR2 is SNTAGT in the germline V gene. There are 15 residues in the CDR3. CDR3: CASSAGTGPYNEQFF. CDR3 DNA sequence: TGTGCCAGCAGTGCCGGGACAGGACCCTACAATGAGCAGTTCTTC.

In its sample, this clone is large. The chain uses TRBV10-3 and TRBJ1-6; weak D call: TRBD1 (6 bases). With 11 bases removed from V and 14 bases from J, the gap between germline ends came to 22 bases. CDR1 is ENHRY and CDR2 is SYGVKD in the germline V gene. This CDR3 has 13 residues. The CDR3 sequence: CASGGLEGTSLHF. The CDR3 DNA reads TGTGCCTCGGGGGGGCTTGAGGGAACATCCCTCCACTTT.